One sample yielded the 31 T cell receptor beta chains listed below, sequenced in a study of blood T cells in healthy people across ages. A second PCR, run for about 7 to 11 cycles, used a sample-barcoded 5' primer plus a J-beta primer mix. One entry per CDR3 protein results from TCRdb running MiXCR on the 5' RACE reads. The table includes roughly 2 million distinct CDR3 sequences, around 50% detected once. The sample comprised blood. The receptors originated from a woman aged 35 to 49 in good health.

The chain recombines TRBV29-1 with TRBJ2-3; 7 bases are shared with TRBD2. V shed 3 bases and J 6 bases; nucleotides not matched to a gene: 6. CDR1 and CDR2 (germline): SQVTM, ANQGSEA. The CDR3 is 13 residues long. CDR3 protein: CSVDGGSRDTQYF. The CDR3 DNA reads as TGCAGCGTTGACGGGGGGAGTAGGGATACGCAGTATTTT.

The chain combines TRBV11-2 with TRBJ1-1; no clear D. This CDR3 contains 15 residues. Germline loops: CDR1 SGHAT, CDR2 FQNNGV. V lost 3 bases and J lost 2, with 13 bases in between. The CDR3 here is CASSFGGGFNTEAFF. In DNA form, the CDR3 reads TGTGCCAGCAGCTTCGGAGGCGGGTTTAACACTGAAGCTTTCTTT.

V and J are TRBV13 and TRBJ2-7, with 7 positions matching TRBD2. V trimming: 5 bases; J trimming: 4 bases; junction bases outside the gene matches: 14. Germline V gene data show CDR1 as PRHDT and CDR2 as FYEKMQ (reference sequence). The CDR3 extends over 16 amino acids. Here the CDR3 DNA reads TGTGCCAGCAGCCTCGTCGGATGGGGGGGGACGTACGAGCAGTACTTC. Its translation: CASSLVGWGGTYEQYF.

The rearrangement links TRBV2 to TRBJ2-2; possibly TRBD2 for D (6 bases). The V gene lost 7 bases and the J gene lost 2 bases, with 8 bases spanning the gap. The CDR3 is 13 residues long. Germline V gene lookup returns CDR1 SNHLY and CDR2 FYNNEI. CDR3 DNA sequence: TGTGCCAGCAACGGGAGAAACACCGGGGAGCTGTTTTTT. Protein: CASNGRNTGELFF.

V is TRBV27 and J is TRBJ2-5, with 10 bases lining up with TRBD1. Germline loops: CDR1 MNHEY, CDR2 SMNVEV (reference sequence). V lost 6 bases, J lost 4 bases, and 11 bases stayed unmatched. The CDR3 spans 16 residues. CDR3 loop: CASSNSDRGLRETQYF. The CDR3 DNA follows: TGTGCCAGCAGCAACTCCGACAGGGGGCTAAGAGAGACCCAGTACTTC.

There are a few counts of this clonotype. The CDR3 region is CASTITGARETQYF. The CDR3 nucleotides are TGTGCCAGCACCATAACAGGGGCTAGGGAGACCCAGTACTTC. The chain is built from TRBV12-3 or TRBV12-4 and TRBJ2-5, with 7 positions matching TRBD1. Trimming at V came to 7 bases and at J to 5 bases, leaving 10 bases not matched to a gene. CDR3 length: 14 amino acids.

The chain joins TRBV27 to TRBJ2-7, with a weak D call TRBD1 (5 bases). CDR1 is MNHEY and CDR2 is SMNVEV in the germline V gene (reference sequence). The CDR3 is 14 residues long. Trimming took off 5 bases at V and 8 bases at J, with 19 bases between the two ends. CDR3 nucleotides: TGTGCCAGCAGTGCGACAGCGAGGAGTAACAAGCAGTACTTC. It is translated as CASSATARSNKQYF.

This rearrangement joins TRBV20-1 to TRBJ2-5, with TRBD2 matching over 14 bases. Near its end, the DNA agrees better with TRBJ2-7, so the J call may be wrong. This CDR3 comprises 17 residues. Germline V lookup: CDR1 DFQATT, CDR2 SNEGSKA (reference sequence). The CDR3 DNA reads as TGCAGTGCCGAAGGGACTAGCGGGGGCCTAAGCTCCTACGAGCAGTACTTC. Its translation is CSAEGTSGGLSSYEQYF.

This chain connects TRBV5-6 to TRBJ1-2; TRBD1 might be the D (5 bases). The germline CDR1 and CDR2 sequences are SGHDT and YYEEEE. Trimming took off 1 base at V and 5 bases at J, with 12 bases between the two ends. The CDR3 has 14 residues. The CDR3 loop is CASSLRDARYGYTF. The CDR3 nucleotides are TGTGCCAGCAGCTTGAGGGACGCAAGATATGGCTACACCTTC.

This clonotype was detected only a few times. This chain links TRBV20-1 with TRBJ2-5; 12 positions match TRBD2. The CDR3 has 15 residues. CDR1 and CDR2 (germline): DFQATT, SNEGSKA (reference sequence). J gave up 2 bases and V 3 bases, and 4 bases lay outside the gene matches. CDR3 sequence reads: CSARTSGGDQETQYF. The CDR3 DNA is TGCAGTGCTAGGACTAGCGGGGGAGATCAAGAGACCCAGTACTTC.

With regard to this clonotype: The junction differs from germline at one of its ends, possibly a read error. The V gene is TRBV7-7, the J gene TRBJ2-1, with D hard to call. The CDR3 is 13 residues long. CDR1 SSHAT and CDR2 FNYEAQ come from the germline V gene (reference sequence). CDR3 amino acids: CASSFQGNNEQFF. In nucleotides, the CDR3 is TGTGCTAGCAGCTTTCAAGGAAACAATGAGCAGTTCTTC.

V and J are TRBV20-1 and TRBJ2-4; D is unresolved. The germline V gene encodes CDR1 DFQATT and CDR2 SNEGSKA (reference sequence). Trimming removed 6 bases at V and 5 bases at J, with 23 bases between. There are 16 residues in the CDR3. The CDR3 loop is CSATPPQASAQNIQYF. Here the CDR3 DNA reads TGCAGTGCCACGCCCCCTCAGGCCAGCGCGCAAAACATTCAGTACTTC.

This clonotype was observed a handful of times. The chain couples TRBV15 to TRBJ1-4, with 11 bases lining up with TRBD1. Trimming cost V 1 base and J 7 bases; bases outside gene matches: 5. The CDR3 extends over 16 amino acids. The V gene's germline CDR1 is LNHNV and CDR2 YYDKDF (reference sequence). CDR3 sequence (DNA): TGTGCCACCAGCAGAGTTTCGGGGACAGGGGGTGAAAAACTGTTTTTT. It yields the protein CATSRVSGTGGEKLFF.

The chain is built from TRBV20-1 and TRBJ2-5, with TRBD2 identical over 7 bases. The CDR3 runs to 15 residues. In germline, CDR1 is DFQATT, CDR2 SNEGSKA (reference sequence). The J segment lost 3 bases and the V segment lost 2 bases, leaving 9 bases of the junction unmatched. The CDR3 DNA reads TGCAGTGCTAGAATGGGGGGGTACGGAAAAGAGACCCAGTACTTC. This codes for CSARMGGYGKETQYF.

This clonotype was seen once. The CDR3, as DNA: TGTGCCAGCAGCTCTCCGGGACGGGATTACAATGAGCAGTACTTC. Encoded protein: CASSSPGRDYNEQYF. V and J are TRBV7-9 and TRBJ2-5; D possibly uses TRBD1 or TRBD2 (5 bases each). Deletions cut 4 bases from V and 11 bases from J, with 23 bases between. CDR3 size: 15 residues. Germline V gene lookup returns CDR1 SEHNR and CDR2 FQNEAQ (reference sequence).

The chain is built from TRBV14 and TRBJ2-3; D gene unclear. The CDR3 length is 17 residues. Germline lookup yields CDR1 SGHDN and CDR2 FVKESK. Trimming cost V 0 bases and J 0 bases, with 13 bases left between them. This chain's CDR3 is CASSQDRSAHSTDTQYF. The CDR3 DNA sequence: TGTGCCAGCAGCCAAGATAGGTCGGCACATAGCACAGATACGCAGTATTTT.

This clonotype was found once. The CDR3 sequence is CASSNRAGLGNQPQHF. The CDR3 DNA follows: TGTGCCAGCAGCAACCGAGCAGGGTTGGGCAATCAGCCCCAGCATTTT. The V gene is TRBV7-6, the J gene TRBJ1-5; possible D gene TRBD1, 5 bases. The CDR3 extends over 16 amino acids. The V gene lost 5 bases and the J gene lost 2 bases, with 16 bases spanning the gap. CDR1 SGHVS and CDR2 FNYEAQ come from the germline V gene.

The chain is built from TRBV20-1 and TRBJ1-5, with TRBD1 identical over 7 bases. The CDR3 covers 14 residues. V dropped 3 bases and J dropped 6; count of bases not matched to a gene: 8. Per the germline V gene, CDR1 is DFQATT and CDR2 is SNEGSKA (reference sequence). This CDR3 is CSARRWTGLQPQHF. In nucleotides, the CDR3 is TGCAGTGCTAGGAGATGGACAGGCCTTCAGCCCCAGCATTTT.

The chain combines TRBV12-3 or TRBV12-4 with TRBJ1-5; D remains unclear. The V end was cut by 2 bases, the J end by 9 bases, with 8 bases between. The CDR3 spans 12 residues. The CDR3 DNA reads TGTGCCAGCAGTTTAATGGGCTTGCCCCAGCATTTT. Encoded protein: CASSLMGLPQHF.

The rearrangement uses TRBV27 and TRBJ2-5; 15 bases line up with TRBD2. The CDR3 is made up of 14 amino acids. With 10 bases clipped from V and 5 bases from J, the junction kept 5 bases outside the gene matches. CDR1 and CDR2 from the germline V gene are MNHEY and SMNVEV (reference sequence). This chain's CDR3 is CATRTSGGAETQYF. The CDR3 DNA reads as TGTGCCACCAGGACTAGCGGGGGGGCGGAGACCCAGTACTTC.

The sample holds a few counts of this clonotype. This chain connects TRBV4-3 to TRBJ2-3; 7 bases fit TRBD2. The CDR3 has 15 amino acids. From germline, CDR1 is LGHNA and CDR2 YSLEER. The ends lost 1 base at V and 7 bases at J; junction bases unmatched: 8. The CDR3 DNA reads as TGCGCCAGCAGCCAAGGGGAGGGGTCCCGGAATACGCAGTATTTT. This sequence encodes CASSQGEGSRNTQYF.

This clonotype was detected a few times. CDR3 amino acids: CASSSVDRAQYF. The CDR3 DNA reads as TGTGCCAGCAGCTCGGTGGACAGGGCGCAGTACTTC. The chain has TRBV7-2 and TRBJ2-4; 8 positions agree with TRBD1. The CDR3 is made up of 12 amino acids. With 4 bases clipped from V and 13 bases from J, the junction kept 6 bases outside the gene matches. The germline CDR1 and CDR2 sequences are SGHTA and FQGNSA. Supplemented by reference TRBV7-2 and TRBJ2-4, the full variable domain reads GAGVSQSPSNKVTEKGKDVELRCDPISGHTALYWYRQSLGQGLEFLIYFQGNSAPDKSGLPSDRFSAERTGGSVSTLTIQRTQQEDSAVYLCASSSVDRAQYFGAGTRLSVL.

The chain employs TRBV28 and TRBJ2-5, with TRBD2 matching over 11 bases. The germline gives CDR1 MDHEN, CDR2 SYDVKM. With 6 bases clipped from V and 4 bases from J, the junction kept 10 bases outside the gene matches. The CDR3 extends over 16 amino acids. For the CDR3, the DNA is TGTGCCAGCAGCCACATAGCGGGGGGGCCGGGAGAGACCCAGTACTTC. This translates into CASSHIAGGPGETQYF.

The chain combines TRBV20-1 with TRBJ1-2; D is possibly TRBD1 (6 bases). The CDR3 is 15 amino acids. The germline V gene encodes CDR1 DFQATT and CDR2 SNEGSKA (reference sequence). V gave up 0 bases and J gave up 3 bases, with 14 bases separating them. CDR3 amino acids: CSARDPEGGDYGYTF. CDR3 DNA: TGCAGTGCTAGAGATCCCGAGGGGGGGGACTATGGCTACACCTTC.

This clonotype has more than one count but fewer than ten. The V and J genes are TRBV4-2 and TRBJ2-1; 10 positions agree with TRBD2. The CDR3 has 16 residues. Per the germline V gene, CDR1 is LGHNA and CDR2 is YNFKEQ. J gave up 8 bases and V 4 bases, and 11 bases lay outside the gene matches. CDR3 DNA sequence: TGTGCCAGCAGCCCTTCTTCTAGCGGGGGCTCCTATGAGCAGTTCTTC. This translates into CASSPSSSGGSYEQFF.

The V call is TRBV3-1, the J call TRBJ1-2, with 9 bases fitting TRBD1. The CDR3 extends over 17 amino acids. Germline trimming cut 5 bases from V and 4 bases from J; bases unmatched to any gene: 14. Germline values: CDR1 LGHDT, CDR2 YNNKEL (reference sequence). CDR3 sequence reads: CASSSGTGPMTSYGYTF. CDR3 nucleotide sequence: TGTGCCAGCAGCTCCGGGACAGGGCCCATGACGAGCTATGGCTACACCTTC.

This chain connects TRBV6-2 or TRBV6-3 to TRBJ2-3; 12 nucleotides match TRBD2. CDR3 length: 15 amino acids. Germline V lookup: CDR1 MNHEY, CDR2 SVGEGT. Trimming at V came to 3 bases and at J to 6 bases, leaving 4 bases not matched to a gene. CDR3 region: CASSYLTSGGDTQYF. CDR3 sequence (DNA): TGTGCCAGCAGTTATCTGACTAGCGGGGGTGATACGCAGTATTTT.

In this sample, this clonotype turned up a few times. A read error may produce the germline difference seen at one junction end. The genes are TRBV27 and TRBJ2-1; D remains ambiguous. The CDR3 runs 15 residues. CDR1 and CDR2 (germline): MNHEY, SMNVEV (reference sequence). Here the CDR3 reads CASSVSGPQVGEQFF. DNA of the CDR3: TGTGCCAGCAGTGTATCCGGCCCACAAGTGGGTGAGCAGTTCTTC.

This chain links TRBV29-1 with TRBJ2-1; 9 nucleotides agree with TRBD2. Germline CDR1 is SQVTM and CDR2 is ANQGSEA. This CDR3 has 13 residues. CDR3 in DNA: TGCTTGGCGGGGGGGCCTTCATGGAATGAGCAGTTCTTC. It translates to CLAGGPSWNEQFF.

V usage is TRBV7-2 and J usage is TRBJ2-1; D gene uncertain. This CDR3 is 11 amino acids long. Germline lookup yields CDR1 SGHTA and CDR2 FQGNSA. Trimming took 10 bases from V and 5 from J, leaving 9 bases between them. CDR3 protein: CAISDHNEQFF. CDR3 DNA: TGTGCCATTTCGGACCACAATGAGCAGTTCTTC.

V gene TRBV25-1 combines with J gene TRBJ2-3, with D perhaps TRBD2 (6 bases). The CDR3 sequence is 15 residues long. The germline V gene encodes CDR1 MGHDK and CDR2 SYGVNS. V lost 8 bases, J lost 4 bases, and 19 bases lay in between. The CDR3 nucleotides read TGTGCCAGCGCGGCACGGAGGGTAGTCGCAGATACGCAGTATTTT. Translating it yields CASAARRVVADTQYF.